Each of the 21 T cell receptor beta chains below was sequenced from the same sample in a study of T cell repertoires in cytomegalovirus infection. TCRdb reprocessed the reads via MiXCR and lists one record per CDR3 protein. This sample has a few hundred thousand distinct CDR3 sequences; approximately 15% occur once, and the top ten carry about 10%. Source material: PBMCs. The receptors shown here come from a human donor in good health (CMV status not recorded). Some clones in this sample may be carry-over from other donors' samples.

This clonotype was seen repeatedly, ten times or more. The V and J genes are TRBV7-2 and TRBJ2-3, with 12 bases aligning to TRBD2. This CDR3 has 16 amino acids. V shed 6 bases, J shed 4 bases, and the junction held 8 bases outside the gene matches. CDR1 and CDR2 from the germline V gene are SGHTA and FQGNSA. CDR3 protein: CASSPGLAGPADTQYF. CDR3 nucleotide sequence: TGTGCCAGCAGTCCTGGACTAGCGGGACCGGCAGATACGCAGTATTTT.

V is TRBV25-1 and J is TRBJ1-6; D is perhaps TRBD1 (6 bases). Germline CDR1 reads MGHDK; CDR2 reads SYGVNS. The V end was cut by 2 bases, the J end by 10 bases, with 21 bases between. CDR3 length: 17 residues. The CDR3 sequence is CASSERSGGAGGSPLHF. The CDR3 DNA reads as TGTGCCAGCAGTGAAAGGTCGGGGGGCGCAGGAGGATCACCCCTCCACTTT.

This clonotype was seen only a few times. The V gene is TRBV12-3 or TRBV12-4, the J gene TRBJ2-7; 13 bases are shared with TRBD2. This CDR3 is built from 15 residues. Germline trimming cut 4 bases from V and 3 bases from J; bases unmatched to any gene: 3. The CDR3 DNA reads TGTGCCAGCAGTTCACGGACTAGCGGGGGCTACGAGCAGTACTTC. This gives the protein CASSSRTSGGYEQYF.

This clonotype has ten or more counts. CDR3 nucleotide sequence: TGTGCCAGCAGCGATGAGACCCAGTACTTC. Its protein is CASSDETQYF. The V and J genes are TRBV6-6 and TRBJ2-5, with unresolved D. V was cut by 6 bases and J by 5 bases, with 4 bases left in between. The CDR3 contains 10 residues. Germline V gives CDR1 MNHNY, CDR2 SVGAGI (reference sequence).

The chain employs TRBV9 and TRBJ2-4, with TRBD2 matching 8 bases. Germline-derived CDR1 and CDR2 are SGDLS and YYNGEE. This CDR3 region has 14 residues. V shed 6 bases and J 7 bases; nucleotides not matched to a gene: 9. CDR3 amino acids: CASNPGGARNIQYF. In DNA form, the CDR3 reads TGTGCCAGCAACCCCGGGGGGGCCAGGAACATTCAGTACTTC. The variable domain in full, with the rest retrieved from reference TRBV9 and TRBJ2-4, is DSGVTQTPKHLITATGQRVTLRCSPRSGDLSVYWYQQSLDQGLQFLIQYYNGEERAKGNILERFSAQQFPDLHSELNLSSLELGDSALYFCASNPGGARNIQYFGAGTRLSVL.

This clonotype was picked up one time. Possible read error: a much larger clone is one base away. The chain employs TRBV7-2 and TRBJ1-6, with TRBD1 as a possible D gene (5 bases). Per the germline V gene, CDR1 is SGHTA and CDR2 is FQGNSA. V was pared by 1 base and J by 10 bases, with 11 bases between. The CDR3 spans 14 residues. The CDR3 sequence: CASSLGLRQSPLHF. The CDR3, as DNA: TGTGCCAGCAGCTTAGGACTCAGACAGTCACCCCTCCACTTT.

This clonotype was observed at least ten times. This chain links TRBV28 with TRBJ2-7; TRBD1 matches 9 bases. V lost 5 bases, J lost 2 bases, and 7 bases stayed unmatched. The CDR3 spans 15 residues. The germline V gene encodes CDR1 MDHEN and CDR2 SYDVKM. For the CDR3, the DNA is TGTGCCAGCAGTCCTCCTGGGACAGGGACCTACGAGCAGTACTTC. It specifies CASSPPGTGTYEQYF.

This chain connects TRBV5-1 to TRBJ2-7, with D possibly matching TRBD1 (6 bases). The V gene lost 4 bases and the J gene lost 2 bases, with 13 bases spanning the gap. Germline V gene data show CDR1 as SGHRS and CDR2 as YFSETQ. This CDR3 contains 14 residues. This CDR3 reads CASSMAGTPYEQYF. DNA for the CDR3: TGCGCCAGCAGCATGGCCGGGACACCCTACGAGCAGTACTTC.

At least ten counts were recorded for this clonotype. The chain has TRBV6-6 and TRBJ1-5; the D gene is possibly TRBD1 (6 bases). The V and J ends lost 2 bases and 6 bases respectively, with 8 bases between them. The germline CDR1 and CDR2 sequences are MNHNY and SVGAGI (reference sequence). The CDR3 runs to 13 residues. CDR3 in amino acids: CASSYRGSQPQHF. The CDR3 DNA is TGTGCCAGCAGTTACAGGGGGAGTCAGCCCCAGCATTTT.

A few counts support this clonotype. CDR3 bases: TGTGCCAGCAGCTTAGCGGGCAGGGAAAGTCAGCCCCAGCATTTT. Protein product: CASSLAGRESQPQHF. V gene TRBV7-6 combines with J gene TRBJ1-5; possible D gene TRBD1, 5 bases. The germline V gene has CDR1 SGHVS and CDR2 FNYEAQ. V was trimmed by 0 bases and J by 6 bases, leaving 12 bases between them. This CDR3 has 15 amino acids. The complete variable domain, with remaining parts taken from reference TRBV7-6 and TRBJ1-5, reads GAGVSQSPRYKVTKRGQDVALRCDPISGHVSLYWYRQALGQGPEFLTYFNYEAQQDKSGLPNDRFSAERPEGSISTLTIQRTEQRDSAMYRCASSLAGRESQPQHFGDGTRLSIL.

The chain has TRBV6-2 or TRBV6-3 and TRBJ1-5; D gene unclear. Germline V lookup: CDR1 MNHEY, CDR2 SVGEGT. Trimming took off 4 bases at V and 2 bases at J, with 12 bases between the two ends. CDR3 length: 15 amino acids. The CDR3 DNA is TGTGCCAGCAGTTCTTTTAGGAGCGGCAATCAGCCCCAGCATTTT. The encoded protein is CASSSFRSGNQPQHF.

The chain has TRBV7-3 and TRBJ1-2; D is uncertain. Germline V gene lookup returns CDR1 SGHTA and CDR2 FQGTGA. CDR3 length equals 14 residues. The ends were cut back, 5 bases at V and 6 bases at J, with 16 bases in the middle. DNA of the CDR3: TGTGCCAGCAGCCCAGACCGGGAATCCAATGGCTACACCTTC. Protein: CASSPDRESNGYTF.

V is TRBV29-1 and J is TRBJ2-7, with 7 bases lining up with TRBD1. Germline values: CDR1 SQVTM, CDR2 ANQGSEA. This CDR3 region has 12 residues. V shed 5 bases and J 3 bases; nucleotides not matched to a gene: 4. CDR3 in amino acids: CSVRDSIYEQYF. In DNA, the CDR3 is TGCAGCGTTAGGGACAGCATCTACGAGCAGTACTTC.

The chain joins TRBV7-9 to TRBJ1-2; 7 bases align to TRBD1. The germline CDR1 and CDR2 sequences are SEHNR and FQNEAQ (reference sequence). Trimming cost V 4 bases and J 6 bases; bases outside gene matches: 8. This CDR3 region has 14 residues. The CDR3 region is CASSSVTGIDGYTF. The CDR3 region has the DNA TGTGCCAGCAGCTCCGTGACAGGGATCGATGGCTACACCTTC. The full variable domain, in which reference TRBV7-9 and TRBJ1-2 provide the parts outside the CDR3, is DTGVSQNPRHKITKRGQNVTFRCDPISEHNRLYWYRQTLGQGPEFLTYFQNEAQLEKSRLLSDRFSAERPKGSFSTLEIQRTEQGDSAMYLCASSSVTGIDGYTFGSGTRLTVV.

CDR3 bases: TGCGCCAGCCGGCGGCAGCCTGCAACTAATGAAAAACTGTTTTTT. It codes for CASRRQPATNEKLFF. The chain uses TRBV5-1 and TRBJ1-4, with unresolved D. The CDR3 totals 15 residues. Per germline, CDR1 SGHRS and CDR2 YFSETQ. Trimming left V 7 bases short and J 0 bases short, with 13 bases between.

This clonotype was seen ten or more times. The chain combines TRBV6-1 with TRBJ2-3; 10 bases align to TRBD2. The germline V gene encodes CDR1 MNHNS and CDR2 SASEGT. CDR3 length: 15 amino acids. After removal of 1 base from V and 4 bases from J, the junction contained 2 bases not matched to a gene. CDR3 amino acids: CASSEGAGGPDTQYF. The CDR3 DNA sequence: TGTGCCAGCAGTGAAGGAGCGGGGGGGCCAGATACGCAGTATTTT.

This clonotype has just a few counts. V usage is TRBV2 and J usage is TRBJ1-5; TRBD1 matches at 8 bases. With 1 base clipped from V and 3 bases from J, the junction kept 5 bases outside the gene matches. Germline V gene data show CDR1 as SNHLY and CDR2 as FYNNEI. The CDR3 has 16 residues. The CDR3 DNA is TGTGCCAGCAGTGAAGGCAGGGGGCGGGACAATCAGCCCCAGCATTTT. Encoded protein: CASSEGRGRDNQPQHF. The full variable domain, its missing parts supplied by reference TRBV2 and TRBJ1-5, is EPEVTQTPSHQVTQMGQEVILRCVPISNHLYFYWYRQILGQKVEFLVSFYNNEISEKSEIFDDQFSVERPDGSNFTLKIRSTKLEDSAMYFCASSEGRGRDNQPQHFGDGTRLSIL.

The table lists this clonotype with many counts. The genes are TRBV6-2 or TRBV6-3 and TRBJ2-2; D gene uncertain. Per the germline V gene, CDR1 is MNHEY and CDR2 is SVGEGT. This CDR3 contains 21 residues. The ends were cut back, 2 bases at V and 0 bases at J, with 25 bases in the middle. CDR3: CASSYRSSLAVSDANTGELFF. CDR3 bases: TGTGCCAGCAGTTACAGAAGTTCGTTGGCGGTCTCTGACGCGAACACCGGGGAGCTGTTTTTT.

This clonotype has ten or more counts. The CDR3 DNA is TGTGCCAGCAGCCCTACGGGACAGGGCAGCTCCGACGTCCTGACTTTC. Translating gives CASSPTGQGSSDVLTF. The chain links TRBV28 to TRBJ2-6; 9 positions agree with TRBD1. There are 16 residues in the CDR3. Trimming took 6 bases from V and 11 from J; bases not matched to a gene: 14. CDR1 is MDHEN, CDR2 SYDVKM, per germline.

The genes are TRBV11-2 and TRBJ2-5; 8 nucleotides line up with TRBD2. The CDR3 has 15 residues. V trimming: 5 bases; J trimming: 5 bases; junction bases outside the gene matches: 10. The V gene's germline CDR1 is SGHAT and CDR2 FQNNGV. The CDR3 DNA reads TGTGCCAGCAGCCCCTCAGCGGGAGTCCCGGAGACCCAGTACTTC. Translating it yields CASSPSAGVPETQYF. The whole variable domain, remainder taken from reference TRBV11-2 and TRBJ2-5, is EAGVAQSPRYKIIEKRQSVAFWCNPISGHATLYWYQQILGQGPKLLIQFQNNGVVDDSQLPKDRFSAERLKGVDSTLKIQPAKLEDSAVYLCASSPSAGVPETQYFGPGTRLLVL.

The CDR3 protein is CSVTNQETQYF. The CDR3 DNA reads as TGCAGCGTTACTAACCAAGAGACCCAGTACTTC. The chain couples TRBV29-1 to TRBJ2-5, with no clear D. The CDR3 consists of 11 residues. Germline CDR1 and CDR2: SQVTM and ANQGSEA. V was shortened by 5 bases and J by 0 bases, with 4 bases between the two germline ends.